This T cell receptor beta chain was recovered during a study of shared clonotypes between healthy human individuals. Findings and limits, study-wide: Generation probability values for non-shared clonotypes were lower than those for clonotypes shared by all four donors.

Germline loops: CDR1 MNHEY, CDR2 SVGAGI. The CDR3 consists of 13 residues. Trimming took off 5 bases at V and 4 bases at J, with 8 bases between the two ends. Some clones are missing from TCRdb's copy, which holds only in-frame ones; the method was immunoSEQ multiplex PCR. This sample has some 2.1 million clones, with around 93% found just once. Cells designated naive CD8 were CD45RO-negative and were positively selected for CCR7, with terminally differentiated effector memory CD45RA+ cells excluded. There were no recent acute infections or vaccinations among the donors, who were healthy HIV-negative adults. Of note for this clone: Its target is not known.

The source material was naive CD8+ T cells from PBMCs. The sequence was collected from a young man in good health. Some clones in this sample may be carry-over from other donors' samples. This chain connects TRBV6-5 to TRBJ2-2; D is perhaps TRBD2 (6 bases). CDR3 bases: TGTGCCAGCAGTGGGGGAGGCACCGGGGAGCTGTTTTTT. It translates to CASSGGGTGELFF.